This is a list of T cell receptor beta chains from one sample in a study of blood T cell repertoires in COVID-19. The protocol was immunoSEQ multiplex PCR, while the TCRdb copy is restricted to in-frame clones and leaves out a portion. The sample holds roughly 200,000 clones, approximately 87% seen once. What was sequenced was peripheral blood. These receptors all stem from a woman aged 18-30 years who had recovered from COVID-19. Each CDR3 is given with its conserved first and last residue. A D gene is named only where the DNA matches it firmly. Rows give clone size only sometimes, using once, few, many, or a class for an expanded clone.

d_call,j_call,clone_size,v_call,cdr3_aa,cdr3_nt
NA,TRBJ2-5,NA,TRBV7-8,CASSTLQGMGETQYF,TGTGCCAGCAGCACCCTTCAGGGGATGGGAGAGACCCAGTACTTC
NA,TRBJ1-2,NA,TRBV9,CASSPSNYGYTF,TGTGCCAGCAGCCCGAGTAACTATGGCTACACCTTC
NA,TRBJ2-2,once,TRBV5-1,CASSLSGSGELFF,TGCGCCAGCAGCTTATCCGGGTCCGGGGAGCTGTTTTTT
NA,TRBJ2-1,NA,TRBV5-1,CASSLRTELREQFF,TGCGCCAGCAGCTTACGGACAGAGCTTAGAGAGCAGTTCTTC
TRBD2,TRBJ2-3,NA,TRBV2,CASRKNWGLAGGNTQYF,TGTGCCAGCAGAAAAAATTGGGGACTAGCGGGAGGGAATACGCAGTATTTT
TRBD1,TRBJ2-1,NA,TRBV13,CASSRQGAYNEQFF,TGTGCCAGCAGCCGACAGGGAGCGTACAATGAGCAGTTCTTC
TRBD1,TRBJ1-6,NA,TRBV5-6,CASSLVAGGNSPLHF,TGTGCCAGCAGCTTGGTGGCAGGGGGAAATTCACCCCTCCACTTT
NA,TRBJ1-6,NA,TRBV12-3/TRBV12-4,CASSPQLNSPLHF,TGTGCCAGCAGCCCACAGCTAAATTCACCCCTCCACTTT
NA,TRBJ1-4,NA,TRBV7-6,CASSLGGLELFF,TGTGCCAGCAGCTTGGGGGGGCTGGAACTGTTTTTT
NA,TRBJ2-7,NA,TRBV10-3,CAIRGEREQYF,TGTGCCATCAGGGGAGAGAGGGAGCAGTACTTC
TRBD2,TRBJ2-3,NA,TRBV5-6,CASSLLGTSGRVDTQYF,TGTGCCAGCAGCTTGTTGGGGACTAGCGGGAGGGTAGATACGCAGTATTTT
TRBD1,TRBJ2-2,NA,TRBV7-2,CASSPPGQGIAGELFF,TGTGCCAGCAGCCCTCCGGGACAGGGGATAGCCGGGGAGCTGTTTTTT
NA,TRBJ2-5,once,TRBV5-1,CASSLEGEWETQYF,TGCGCCAGCAGCTTGGAGGGGGAGTGGGAGACCCAGTACTTC
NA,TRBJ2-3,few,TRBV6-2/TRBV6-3,CASSWVGGATDTQYF,TGTGCCAGCAGTTGGGTAGGAGGGGCCACAGATACGCAGTATTTT
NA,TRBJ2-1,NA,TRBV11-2,CASSDTLGGWQFF,TGTGCCAGCAGCGATACACTTGGGGGGTGGCAGTTCTTC
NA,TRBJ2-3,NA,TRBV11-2,CASSLDLFGLISTDTQYF,TGTGCCAGCAGCTTAGATTTATTTGGACTGATTAGCACAGATACGCAGTATTTT
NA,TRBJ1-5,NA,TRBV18,CASSPIRDNQPQHF,TGTGCCAGCTCACCCATCAGGGACAATCAGCCCCAGCATTTT
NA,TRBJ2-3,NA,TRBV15,CATGRGPTDTQYF,TGTGCCACCGGGCGGGGCCCAACAGATACGCAGTATTTT
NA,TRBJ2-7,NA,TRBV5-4,CASSPMQGEQYF,TGTGCCAGCAGCCCCATGCAGGGAGAGCAGTACTTC
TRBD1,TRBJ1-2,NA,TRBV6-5,CASSNGQGRNGYTF,TGTGCCAGCAGTAACGGACAGGGGAGGAATGGCTACACCTTC
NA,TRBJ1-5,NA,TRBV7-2,CASIESGSPINQPQHF,TGTGCCAGCATCGAAAGCGGGTCCCCCATCAATCAGCCCCAGCATTTT
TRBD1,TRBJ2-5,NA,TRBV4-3,CASSLGSGQGIGETQYF,TGCGCCAGCAGCCTAGGAAGCGGACAGGGGATTGGAGAGACCCAGTACTTC
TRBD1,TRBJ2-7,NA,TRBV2,CASKGQGRSYEQYF,TGTGCCAGCAAGGGACAGGGGAGATCCTACGAGCAGTACTTC
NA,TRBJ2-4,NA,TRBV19,CASSTGTQLAKNIQYF,TGTGCCAGTAGTACCGGGACACAGCTAGCCAAAAACATTCAGTACTTC
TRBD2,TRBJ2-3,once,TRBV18,CASSASGGTDTQYF,TGTGCCAGCTCAGCTAGCGGTGGCACAGATACGCAGTATTTT
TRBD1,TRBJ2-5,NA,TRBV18,CASSPGQGAVETQYF,TGTGCCAGCTCACCCGGACAGGGGGCAGTTGAGACCCAGTACTTC